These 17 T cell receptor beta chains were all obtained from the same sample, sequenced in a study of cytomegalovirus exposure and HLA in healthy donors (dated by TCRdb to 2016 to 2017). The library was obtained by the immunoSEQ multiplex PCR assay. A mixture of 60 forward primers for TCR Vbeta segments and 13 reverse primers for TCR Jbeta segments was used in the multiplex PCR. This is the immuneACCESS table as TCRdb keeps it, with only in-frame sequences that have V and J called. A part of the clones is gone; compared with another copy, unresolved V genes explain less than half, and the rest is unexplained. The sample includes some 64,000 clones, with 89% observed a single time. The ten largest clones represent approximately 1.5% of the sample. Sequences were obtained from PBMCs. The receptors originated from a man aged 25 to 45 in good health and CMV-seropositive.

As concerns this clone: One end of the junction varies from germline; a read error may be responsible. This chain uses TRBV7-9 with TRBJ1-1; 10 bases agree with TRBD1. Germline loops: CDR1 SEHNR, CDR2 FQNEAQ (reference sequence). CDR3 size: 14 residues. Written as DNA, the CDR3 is TGTTCCAGCAGCTCGACAGGGGGCATCGCTGAAGCTTTCTTT. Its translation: CSSSSTGGIAEAFF.

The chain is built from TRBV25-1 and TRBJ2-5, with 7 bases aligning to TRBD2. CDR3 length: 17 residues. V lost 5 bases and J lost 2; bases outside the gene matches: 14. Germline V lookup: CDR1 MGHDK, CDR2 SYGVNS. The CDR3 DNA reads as TGTGCCAGCAGTCACAACCCCGGACTAGTCGGTCAAGAGACCCAGTACTTC. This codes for CASSHNPGLVGQETQYF.

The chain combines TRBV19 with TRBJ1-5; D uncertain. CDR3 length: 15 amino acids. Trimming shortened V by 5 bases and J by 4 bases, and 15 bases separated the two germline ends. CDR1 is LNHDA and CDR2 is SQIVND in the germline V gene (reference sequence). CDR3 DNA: TGTGCCAGTAGTGTCCAGGCCGCGGGGAATCAGCCCCAGCATTTT. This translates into CASSVQAAGNQPQHF.

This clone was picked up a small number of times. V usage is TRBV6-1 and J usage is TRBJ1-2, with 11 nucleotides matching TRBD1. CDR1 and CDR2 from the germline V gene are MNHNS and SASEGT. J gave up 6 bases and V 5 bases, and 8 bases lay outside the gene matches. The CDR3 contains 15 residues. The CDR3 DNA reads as TGTGCCAGCAGTCGACTATGGACAGGGGGCGATGGCTACACCTTC. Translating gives CASSRLWTGGDGYTF.

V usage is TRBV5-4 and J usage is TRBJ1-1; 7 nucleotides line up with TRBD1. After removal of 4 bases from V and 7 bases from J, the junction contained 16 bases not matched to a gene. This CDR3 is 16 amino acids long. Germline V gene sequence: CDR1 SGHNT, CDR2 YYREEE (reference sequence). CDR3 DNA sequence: TGTGCCAGCAGCCGAAGGATCCAATCGACAGGGAATGAAGCTTTCTTT. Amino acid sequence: CASSRRIQSTGNEAFF. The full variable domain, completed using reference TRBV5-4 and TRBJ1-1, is ETGVTQSPTHLIKTRGQQVTLRCSSQSGHNTVSWYQQALGQGPQFIFQYYREEENGRGNFPPRFSGLQFPNYSSELNVNALELDDSALYLCASSRRIQSTGNEAFFGQGTRLTVV.

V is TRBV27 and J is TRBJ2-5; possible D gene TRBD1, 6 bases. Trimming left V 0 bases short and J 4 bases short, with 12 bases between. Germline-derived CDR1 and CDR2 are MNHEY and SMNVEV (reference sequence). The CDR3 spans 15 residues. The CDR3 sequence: CASSLSGGNGETQYF. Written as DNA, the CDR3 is TGTGCCAGCAGTTTATCAGGGGGAAACGGAGAGACCCAGTACTTC.

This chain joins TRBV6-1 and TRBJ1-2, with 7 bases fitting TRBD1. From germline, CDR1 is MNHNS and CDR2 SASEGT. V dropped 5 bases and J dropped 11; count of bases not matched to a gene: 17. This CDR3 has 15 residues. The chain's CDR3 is CASSLRRGGSVRYTF. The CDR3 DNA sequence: TGTGCCAGCAGTTTAAGAAGAGGGGGCTCAGTGAGATACACCTTC.

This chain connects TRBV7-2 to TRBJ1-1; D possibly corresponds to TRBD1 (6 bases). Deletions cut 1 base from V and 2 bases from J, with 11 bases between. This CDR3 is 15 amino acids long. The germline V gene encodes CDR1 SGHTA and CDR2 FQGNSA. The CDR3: CASSLEAGENTEAFF. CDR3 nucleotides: TGTGCCAGCAGCTTAGAGGCAGGGGAAAACACTGAAGCTTTCTTT.

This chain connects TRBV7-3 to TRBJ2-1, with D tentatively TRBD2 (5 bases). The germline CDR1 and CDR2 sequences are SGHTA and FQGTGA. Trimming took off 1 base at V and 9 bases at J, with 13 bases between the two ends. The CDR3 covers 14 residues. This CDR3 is CASSLNDPSIEQFF. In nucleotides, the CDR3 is TGTGCCAGCAGCTTAAATGACCCTAGCATTGAGCAGTTCTTC.

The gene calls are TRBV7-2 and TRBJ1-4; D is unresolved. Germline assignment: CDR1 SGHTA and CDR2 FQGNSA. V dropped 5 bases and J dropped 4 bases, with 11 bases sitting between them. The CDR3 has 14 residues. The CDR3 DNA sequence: TGTGCCAGCAGCCTCTGGCCTTTTAATGAAAAACTGTTTTTT. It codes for CASSLWPFNEKLFF.

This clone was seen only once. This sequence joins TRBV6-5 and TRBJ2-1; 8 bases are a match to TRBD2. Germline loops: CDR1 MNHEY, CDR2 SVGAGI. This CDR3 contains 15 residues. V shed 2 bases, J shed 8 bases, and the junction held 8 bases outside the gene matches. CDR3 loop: CASSYEWSGRYEQFF. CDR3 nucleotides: TGTGCCAGCAGTTACGAATGGAGCGGGAGATATGAGCAGTTCTTC.

The CDR3: CASSQHQGGAGNTIYF. CDR3 in DNA: TGTGCCAGCAGCCAACACCAAGGGGGCGCAGGGAACACCATATATTTT. The chain recombines TRBV7-2 with TRBJ1-3; 7 bases are shared with TRBD1. V lost 5 bases and J lost 7; bases outside the gene matches: 14. CDR3 length: 16 residues. Per germline, CDR1 SGHTA and CDR2 FQGNSA.

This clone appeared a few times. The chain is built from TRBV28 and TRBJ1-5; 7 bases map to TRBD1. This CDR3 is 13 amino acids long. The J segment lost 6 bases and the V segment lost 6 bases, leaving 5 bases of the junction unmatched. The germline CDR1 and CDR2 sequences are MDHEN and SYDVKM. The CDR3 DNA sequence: TGTGCCAGCAGCCAGACAGGGATTCAGCCCCAGCATTTT. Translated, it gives CASSQTGIQPQHF.

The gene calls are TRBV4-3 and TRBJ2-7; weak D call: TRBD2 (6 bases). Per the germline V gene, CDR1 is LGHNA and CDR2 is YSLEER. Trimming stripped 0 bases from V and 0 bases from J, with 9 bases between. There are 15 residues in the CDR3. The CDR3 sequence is CASSQDWRGSYEQYF. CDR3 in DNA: TGCGCCAGCAGCCAAGATTGGCGGGGCTCCTACGAGCAGTACTTC.

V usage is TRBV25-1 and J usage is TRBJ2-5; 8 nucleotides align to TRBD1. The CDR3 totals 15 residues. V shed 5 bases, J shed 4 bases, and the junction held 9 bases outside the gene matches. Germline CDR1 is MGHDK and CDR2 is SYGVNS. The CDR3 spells CASSPSGGEGETQYF. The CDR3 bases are TGTGCCAGCAGTCCTTCAGGGGGCGAAGGAGAGACCCAGTACTTC.

The CDR3 region is CASRLPSRGGEQFF. The DNA for the CDR3 is TGTGCCAGCAGACTGCCTTCCAGGGGTGGTGAGCAGTTCTTC. The chain couples TRBV28 to TRBJ2-1; tentatively, D is TRBD1 (6 bases). Germline V gene sequence: CDR1 MDHEN, CDR2 SYDVKM. The CDR3 contains 14 residues. The V and J ends lost 6 bases and 9 bases respectively, with 18 bases between them.

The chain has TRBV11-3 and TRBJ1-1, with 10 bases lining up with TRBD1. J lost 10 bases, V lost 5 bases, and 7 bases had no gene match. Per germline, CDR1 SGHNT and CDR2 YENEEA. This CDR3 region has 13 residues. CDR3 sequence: CASSGGTGDLAFF. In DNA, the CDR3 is TGTGCCAGCAGCGGAGGGACAGGGGATCTAGCTTTCTTT.